This TCR beta chain was captured in a study of blood T cell repertoires in COVID-19. Symptom resolution, clearance, or two negative PCRs marked donors in Cohort 3 as recovered. In the original analysis: Using reference gene primer amplification, nucleated cell counts were estimated. This table comes from immunoSEQ multiplex PCR, and its TCRdb copy is limited to in-frame clones, with some not included. That table gives V, J and clone size, and the DNA gave D and trimming. The sample comprises a few hundred thousand clones, 70% to 90% of which are singletons, and approximately 8.3% rests with the top ten. The V gene lost 5 bases and the J gene lost 10 bases, with 12 bases spanning the gap. Germline V gene sequence: CDR1 SQVTM, CDR2 ANQGSEA. The CDR3 spans 11 residues.

This chain links TRBV29-1 with TRBJ2-4; D might be TRBD2 (6 bases). The sequence derives from a woman aged 55-69 years who had recovered from COVID-19. The sample was PBMCs or T cells enriched from blood (not recorded which). In DNA, the CDR3 is TGCAGCGTTCGGGACTTGGCAATTCAGTACTTC. Its translation: CSVRDLAIQYF. Full variable domain (rest looked up from reference TRBV29-1 and TRBJ2-4): SAVISQKPSRDICQRGTSLTIQCQVDSQVTMMFWYRQQPGQSLTLIATANQGSEATYESGFVIDKFPISRPNLTFSTLTVSNMSPEDSSIYLCSVRDLAIQYFGAGTRLSVL.